These T cell receptor beta chains were read from a single sample in a study of OX40 agonist ivuxolimab in advanced cancers. Generated by immunoSEQ multiplex PCR, the TCRdb table keeps only in-frame clones and is missing some. Counted here are around 94,000 clones, around 82% occurring once; the ten biggest clones make up 3% to 4%. The sequencing used CD4+ or CD8+ T cells sorted from blood, collected in a trial of the OX40 agonist ivuxolimab. These receptors came from an adult with an advanced solid tumor such as melanoma, head and neck, liver or kidney cancer. The CDR3 runs from the conserved cysteine through the conserved F or W. A D gene is named only where the DNA matches it firmly. Some rows have no size entry. The others give once, few or many, or a class for an expanded clone.

D gene: NA
V gene: TRBV6-5
J gene: TRBJ2-7
clone size: NA
CDR3 protein: CASSWGLRNEQYF
CDR3 DNA: TGTGCCAGCAGTTGGGGGCTACGGAACGAGCAGTACTTC

D gene: NA
V gene: TRBV4-1
J gene: TRBJ2-3
clone size: NA
CDR3 protein: CASSQDPGFTQYF
CDR3 DNA: TGCGCCAGCAGCCAAGATCCTGGATTTACGCAGTATTTT

D gene: NA
V gene: TRBV5-1
J gene: TRBJ2-7
clone size: once
CDR3 protein: CASSLISSYEQYF
CDR3 DNA: TGCGCCAGCAGCTTGATAAGCTCCTACGAGCAGTACTTC

D gene: TRBD2
V gene: TRBV5-4
J gene: TRBJ2-3
clone size: NA
CDR3 protein: CASSQDAGTSGRMRQYF
CDR3 DNA: TGTGCCAGCAGCCAGGATGCCGGGACTAGCGGGAGGATGAGGCAGTATTTT

D gene: NA
V gene: TRBV28
J gene: TRBJ1-1
clone size: once
CDR3 protein: CASKWGTEAFF
CDR3 DNA: TGTGCCAGCAAGTGGGGAACTGAAGCTTTCTTT

D gene: TRBD2
V gene: TRBV9
J gene: TRBJ2-3
clone size: NA
CDR3 protein: CASSVQTSGDSDTQYF
CDR3 DNA: TGTGCCAGCAGCGTACAAACTAGCGGAGACTCAGATACGCAGTATTTT

D gene: TRBD1
V gene: TRBV7-2
J gene: TRBJ1-4
clone size: few
CDR3 protein: CASSPKPTGEGEKLFF
CDR3 DNA: TGTGCCAGCAGCCCCAAGCCGACAGGGGAAGGCGAAAAACTGTTTTTT

D gene: NA
V gene: TRBV6-1
J gene: TRBJ1-3
clone size: NA
CDR3 protein: CASRLDSGYGNTIYF
CDR3 DNA: TGTGCCAGCAGGCTGGACAGTGGGTACGGAAACACCATATATTTT

D gene: TRBD2
V gene: TRBV5-1
J gene: TRBJ2-3
clone size: NA
CDR3 protein: CASSFSAGVTDTQYF
CDR3 DNA: TGCGCCAGCAGCTTTTCCGCGGGAGTAACAGATACGCAGTATTTT

D gene: NA
V gene: TRBV16
J gene: TRBJ1-5
clone size: many
CDR3 protein: CASSQSPAADQPQHF
CDR3 DNA: TGTGCCAGCAGCCAATCACCGGCCGCCGATCAGCCCCAGCATTTT

D gene: NA
V gene: TRBV2
J gene: TRBJ1-3
clone size: NA
CDR3 protein: CASSEKRFSGNTIYF
CDR3 DNA: TGTGCCAGCAGTGAAAAAAGGTTCTCTGGAAACACCATATATTTT

D gene: TRBD2
V gene: TRBV2
J gene: TRBJ2-1
clone size: NA
CDR3 protein: CASSGSGGLAGYNEQFF
CDR3 DNA: TGTGCCAGCAGCGGATCCGGTGGTTTAGCGGGATACAATGAGCAGTTCTTC

D gene: NA
V gene: TRBV7-9
J gene: TRBJ1-2
clone size: NA
CDR3 protein: CASSLSGTYTF
CDR3 DNA: TGTGCCAGCAGCCTATCCGGGACATACACCTTC

D gene: TRBD1
V gene: TRBV19
J gene: TRBJ2-2
clone size: NA
CDR3 protein: CASSIRGGLLTGELFF
CDR3 DNA: TGTGCCAGTAGTATAAGAGGGGGCCTTCTCACCGGGGAGCTGTTTTTT

D gene: TRBD1
V gene: TRBV15
J gene: TRBJ2-1
clone size: NA
CDR3 protein: CATSRPLGQGGNEQFF
CDR3 DNA: TGTGCCACCAGCAGGCCACTCGGACAGGGTGGCAATGAGCAGTTCTTC

D gene: TRBD1
V gene: TRBV10-3
J gene: TRBJ2-1
clone size: NA
CDR3 protein: CAISKDRDNEQFF
CDR3 DNA: TGTGCCATCAGTAAGGACAGGGACAATGAGCAGTTCTTC

D gene: NA
V gene: TRBV7-3
J gene: TRBJ2-2
clone size: NA
CDR3 protein: CASSLNGPGANTGELFF
CDR3 DNA: TGTGCCAGCAGCTTAAATGGCCCGGGTGCGAACACCGGGGAGCTGTTTTTT

D gene: NA
V gene: TRBV10-2
J gene: TRBJ2-1
clone size: NA
CDR3 protein: CASIDDSRFDNEQFF
CDR3 DNA: TGCGCCAGCATCGACGATTCACGCTTCGACAATGAGCAGTTCTTC

D gene: NA
V gene: TRBV5-5
J gene: TRBJ2-5
clone size: NA
CDR3 protein: CASSSPSGEETQYF
CDR3 DNA: TGTGCCAGCAGCTCCCCGTCCGGGGAAGAGACCCAGTACTTC

D gene: NA
V gene: TRBV4-1
J gene: TRBJ2-7
clone size: NA
CDR3 protein: CASSQENRADEQYF
CDR3 DNA: TGCGCCAGCAGCCAAGAGAATAGAGCAGACGAGCAGTACTTC

D gene: NA
V gene: TRBV28
J gene: TRBJ1-4
clone size: NA
CDR3 protein: CASSLAGVSGSTNEKLFF
CDR3 DNA: TGTGCCAGCAGTTTGGCCGGGGTCTCAGGTTCAACTAATGAAAAACTGTTTTTT